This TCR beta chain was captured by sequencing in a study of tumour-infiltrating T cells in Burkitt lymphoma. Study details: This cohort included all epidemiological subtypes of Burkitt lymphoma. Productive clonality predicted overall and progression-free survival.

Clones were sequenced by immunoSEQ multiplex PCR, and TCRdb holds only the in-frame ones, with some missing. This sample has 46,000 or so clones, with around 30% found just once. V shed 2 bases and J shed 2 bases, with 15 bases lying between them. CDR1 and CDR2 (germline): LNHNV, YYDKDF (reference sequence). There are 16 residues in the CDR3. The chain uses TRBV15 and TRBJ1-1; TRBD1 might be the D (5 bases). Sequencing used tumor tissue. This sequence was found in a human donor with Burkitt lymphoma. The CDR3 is CATSRLDPGLNTEAFF. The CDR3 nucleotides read TGTGCCACCAGCAGACTCGATCCGGGGCTAAACACTGAAGCTTTCTTT.